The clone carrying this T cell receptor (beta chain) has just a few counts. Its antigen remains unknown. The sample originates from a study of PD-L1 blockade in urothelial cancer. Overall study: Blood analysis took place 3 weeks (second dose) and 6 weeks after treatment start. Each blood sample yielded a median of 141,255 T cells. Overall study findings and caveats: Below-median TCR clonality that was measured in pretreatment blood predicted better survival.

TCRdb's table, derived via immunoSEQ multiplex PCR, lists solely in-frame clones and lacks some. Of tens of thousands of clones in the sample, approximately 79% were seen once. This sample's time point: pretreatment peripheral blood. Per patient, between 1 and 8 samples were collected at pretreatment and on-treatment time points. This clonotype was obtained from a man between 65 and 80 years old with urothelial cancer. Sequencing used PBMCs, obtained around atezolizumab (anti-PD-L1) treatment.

CDR3: CASSSHHLDRAEGEKLFF. The CDR3 DNA sequence: TGCGCCAGCAGTTCTCATCACTTGGACAGGGCAGAAGGTGAAAAACTGTTTTTT. The V call is TRBV23-1, the J call TRBJ1-4; TRBD1 aligns across 8 bases. TRBV23-1 is an ORF, with its function uncertain. The CDR3 covers 18 residues. Trimming removed 5 bases from V and 7 bases from J; junction bases left unmatched: 18.